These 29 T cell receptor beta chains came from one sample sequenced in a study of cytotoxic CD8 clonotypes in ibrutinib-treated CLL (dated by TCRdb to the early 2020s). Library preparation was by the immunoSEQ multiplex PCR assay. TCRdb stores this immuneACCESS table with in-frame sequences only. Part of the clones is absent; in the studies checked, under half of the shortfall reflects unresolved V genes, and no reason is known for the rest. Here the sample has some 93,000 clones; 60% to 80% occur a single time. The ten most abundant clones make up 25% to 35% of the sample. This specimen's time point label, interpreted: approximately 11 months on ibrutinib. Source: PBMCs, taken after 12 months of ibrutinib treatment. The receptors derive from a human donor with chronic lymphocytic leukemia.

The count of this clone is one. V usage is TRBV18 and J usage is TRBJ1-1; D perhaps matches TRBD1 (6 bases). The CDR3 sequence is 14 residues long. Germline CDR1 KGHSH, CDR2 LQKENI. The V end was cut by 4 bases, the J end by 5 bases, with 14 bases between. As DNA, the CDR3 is TGTGCCAGCTCACAGGGGGGGGGCAGGACTGAAGCTTTCTTT. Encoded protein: CASSQGGGRTEAFF.

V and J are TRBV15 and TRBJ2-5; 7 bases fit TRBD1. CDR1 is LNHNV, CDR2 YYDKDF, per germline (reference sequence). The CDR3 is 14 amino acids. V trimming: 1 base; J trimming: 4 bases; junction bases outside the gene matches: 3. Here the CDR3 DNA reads TGTGCCACCAGCAGAGTCCCAGGGGGAGAGACCCAGTACTTC. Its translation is CATSRVPGGETQYF.

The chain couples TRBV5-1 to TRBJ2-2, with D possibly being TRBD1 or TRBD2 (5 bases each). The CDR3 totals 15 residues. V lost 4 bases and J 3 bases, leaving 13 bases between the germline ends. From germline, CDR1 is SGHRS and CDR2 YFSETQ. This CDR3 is CASSLGRTYTGELFF. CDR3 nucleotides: TGCGCCAGCAGCCTGGGACGGACTTACACCGGGGAGCTGTTTTTT.

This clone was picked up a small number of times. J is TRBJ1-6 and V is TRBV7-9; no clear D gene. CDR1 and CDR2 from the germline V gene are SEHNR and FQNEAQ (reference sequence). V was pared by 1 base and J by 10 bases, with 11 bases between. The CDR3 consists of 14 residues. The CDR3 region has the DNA TGTGCCAGCAGCTTAGAGAGTGGCAAATCACCCCTCCACTTT. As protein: CASSLESGKSPLHF.

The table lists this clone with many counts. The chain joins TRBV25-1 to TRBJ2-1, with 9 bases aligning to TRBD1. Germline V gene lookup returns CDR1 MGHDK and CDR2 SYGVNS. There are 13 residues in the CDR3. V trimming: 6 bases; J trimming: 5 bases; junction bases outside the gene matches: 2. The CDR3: CASRRTGDNEQFF. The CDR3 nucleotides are TGTGCCAGCAGACGGACAGGGGACAATGAGCAGTTCTTC.

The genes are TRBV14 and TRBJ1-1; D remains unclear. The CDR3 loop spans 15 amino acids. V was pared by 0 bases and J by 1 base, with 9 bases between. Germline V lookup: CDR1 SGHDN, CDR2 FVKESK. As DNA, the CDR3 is TGTGCCAGCAGCCAAGATCTCGTACCGAACACTGAAGCTTTCTTT. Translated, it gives CASSQDLVPNTEAFF.

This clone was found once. The CDR3 sequence is CASSLQRGRVGETQYF. DNA for the CDR3: TGTGCCAGCAGCCTACAGCGGGGGCGCGTGGGGGAGACCCAGTACTTC. The chain uses TRBV27 and TRBJ2-5; 8 nucleotides agree with TRBD2. The germline V gene has CDR1 MNHEY and CDR2 SMNVEV (reference sequence). The V gene end was trimmed by 6 bases and the J gene end by 5 bases; junction bases not matched to a gene: 14. The CDR3 spans 16 residues.

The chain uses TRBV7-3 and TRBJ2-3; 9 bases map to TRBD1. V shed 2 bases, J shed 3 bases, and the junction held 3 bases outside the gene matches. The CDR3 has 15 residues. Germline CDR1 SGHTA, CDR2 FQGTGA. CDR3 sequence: CASSLDGTGTDTQYF. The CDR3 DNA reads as TGTGCCAGCAGCTTAGATGGGACAGGGACAGATACGCAGTATTTT.

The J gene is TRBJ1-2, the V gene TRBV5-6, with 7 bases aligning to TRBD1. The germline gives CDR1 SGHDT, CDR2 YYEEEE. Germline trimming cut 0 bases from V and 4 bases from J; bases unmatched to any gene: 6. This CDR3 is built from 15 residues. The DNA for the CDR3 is TGTGCCAGCAGCTTGGGGACAGGCAGAAGCTATGGCTACACCTTC. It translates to CASSLGTGRSYGYTF.

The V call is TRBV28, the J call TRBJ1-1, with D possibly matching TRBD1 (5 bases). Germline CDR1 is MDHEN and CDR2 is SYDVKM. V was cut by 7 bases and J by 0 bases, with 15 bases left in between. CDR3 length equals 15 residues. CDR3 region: CASTLDGGLNTEAFF. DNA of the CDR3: TGTGCCAGCACCCTCGATGGGGGTCTGAACACTGAAGCTTTCTTT.

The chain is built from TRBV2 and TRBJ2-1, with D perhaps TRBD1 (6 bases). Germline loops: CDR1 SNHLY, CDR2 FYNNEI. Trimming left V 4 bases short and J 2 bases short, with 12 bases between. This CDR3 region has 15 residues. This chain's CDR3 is CASSAGQSTYNEQFF. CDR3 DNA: TGTGCCAGCAGTGCTGGACAGAGCACCTACAATGAGCAGTTCTTC.

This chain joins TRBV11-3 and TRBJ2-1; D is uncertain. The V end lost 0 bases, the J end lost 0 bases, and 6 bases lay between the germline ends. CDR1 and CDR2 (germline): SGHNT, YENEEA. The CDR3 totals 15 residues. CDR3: CASSLDRVSYNEQFF. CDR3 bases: TGTGCCAGCAGCTTAGACCGGGTCTCCTACAATGAGCAGTTCTTC.

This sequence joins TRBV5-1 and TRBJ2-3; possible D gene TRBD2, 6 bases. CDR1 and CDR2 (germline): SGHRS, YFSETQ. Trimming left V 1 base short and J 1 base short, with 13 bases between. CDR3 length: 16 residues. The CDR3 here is CASSLLRASGTDTQYF. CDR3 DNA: TGCGCCAGCAGCTTGCTCAGGGCTAGCGGCACAGATACGCAGTATTTT. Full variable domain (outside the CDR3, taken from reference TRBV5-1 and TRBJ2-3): KAGVTQTPRYLIKTRGQQVTLSCSPISGHRSVSWYQQTPGQGLQFLFEYFSETQRNKGNFPGRFSGRQFSNSRSEMNVSTLELGDSALYLCASSLLRASGTDTQYFGPGTRLTVL.

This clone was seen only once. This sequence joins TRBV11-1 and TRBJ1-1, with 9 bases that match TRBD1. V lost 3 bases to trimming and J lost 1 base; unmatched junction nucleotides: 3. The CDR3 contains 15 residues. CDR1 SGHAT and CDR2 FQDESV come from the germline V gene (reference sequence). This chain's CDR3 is CASSFGTGRNTEAFF. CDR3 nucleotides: TGTGCCAGCAGCTTTGGGACAGGGCGGAACACTGAAGCTTTCTTT.

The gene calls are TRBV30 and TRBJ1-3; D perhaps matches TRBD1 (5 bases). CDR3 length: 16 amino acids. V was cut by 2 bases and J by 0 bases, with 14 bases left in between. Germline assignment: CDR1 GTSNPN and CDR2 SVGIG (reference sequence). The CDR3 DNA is TGTGCCTGGAGTCTGAGGACAACCTTCTCTGGAAACACCATATATTTT. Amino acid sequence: CAWSLRTTFSGNTIYF.

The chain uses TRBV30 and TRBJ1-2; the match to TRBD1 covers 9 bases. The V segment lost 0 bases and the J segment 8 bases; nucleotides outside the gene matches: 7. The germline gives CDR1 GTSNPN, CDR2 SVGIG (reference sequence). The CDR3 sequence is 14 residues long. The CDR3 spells CAWSVTGTGNGYTF. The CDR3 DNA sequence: TGTGCCTGGAGTGTAACCGGGACAGGGAACGGCTACACCTTC.

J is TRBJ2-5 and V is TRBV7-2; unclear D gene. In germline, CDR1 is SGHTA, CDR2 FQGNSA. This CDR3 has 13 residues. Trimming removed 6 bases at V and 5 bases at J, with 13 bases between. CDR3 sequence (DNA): TGTGCCAGCAGACGTAGCCGGGCGGAGACCCAGTACTTC. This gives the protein CASRRSRAETQYF.

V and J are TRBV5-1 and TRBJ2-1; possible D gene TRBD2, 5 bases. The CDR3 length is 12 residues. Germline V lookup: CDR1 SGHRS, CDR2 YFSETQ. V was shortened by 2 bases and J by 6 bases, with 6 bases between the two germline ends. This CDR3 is CASSFAGNEQFF. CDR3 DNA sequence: TGCGCCAGCAGCTTTGCGGGCAATGAGCAGTTCTTC.

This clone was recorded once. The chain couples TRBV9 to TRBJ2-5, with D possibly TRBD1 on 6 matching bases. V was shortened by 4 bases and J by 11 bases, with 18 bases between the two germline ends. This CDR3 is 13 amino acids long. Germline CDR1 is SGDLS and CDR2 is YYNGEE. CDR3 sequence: CASSPARDNNQYF. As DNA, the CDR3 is TGTGCCAGCAGCCCGGCCCGGGACAATAATCAGTACTTC.

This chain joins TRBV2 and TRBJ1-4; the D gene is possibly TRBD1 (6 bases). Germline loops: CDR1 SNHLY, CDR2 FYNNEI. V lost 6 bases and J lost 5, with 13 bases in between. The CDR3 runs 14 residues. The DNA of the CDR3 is TGTGCCAGCAGGAAGGGACAAGTAAATGAAAAACTGTTTTTT. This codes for CASRKGQVNEKLFF. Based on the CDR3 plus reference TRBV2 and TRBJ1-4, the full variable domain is EPEVTQTPSHQVTQMGQEVILRCVPISNHLYFYWYRQILGQKVEFLVSFYNNEISEKSEIFDDQFSVERPDGSNFTLKIRSTKLEDSAMYFCASRKGQVNEKLFFGSGTQLSVL.

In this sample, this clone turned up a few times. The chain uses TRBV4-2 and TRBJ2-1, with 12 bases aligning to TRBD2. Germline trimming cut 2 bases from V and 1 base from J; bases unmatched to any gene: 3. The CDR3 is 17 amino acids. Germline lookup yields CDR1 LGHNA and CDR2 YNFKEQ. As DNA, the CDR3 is TGTGCCAGCAGCCAACCTAGCGGGGGGGTATCCTACAATGAGCAGTTCTTC. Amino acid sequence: CASSQPSGGVSYNEQFF.

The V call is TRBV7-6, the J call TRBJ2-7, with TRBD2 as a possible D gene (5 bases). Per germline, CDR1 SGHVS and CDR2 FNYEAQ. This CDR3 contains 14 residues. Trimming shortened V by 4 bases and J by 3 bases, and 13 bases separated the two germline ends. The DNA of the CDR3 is TGTGCCAGCAGCTCCTCCGAGGGCAGCTACGAGCAGTACTTC. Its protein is CASSSSEGSYEQYF.

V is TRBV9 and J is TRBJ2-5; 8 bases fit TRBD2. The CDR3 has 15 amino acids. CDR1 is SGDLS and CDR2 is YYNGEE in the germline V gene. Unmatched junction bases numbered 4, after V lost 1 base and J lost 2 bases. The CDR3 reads CASSVNSGGQETQYF. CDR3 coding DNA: TGTGCCAGCAGCGTAAACAGCGGGGGACAAGAGACCCAGTACTTC.

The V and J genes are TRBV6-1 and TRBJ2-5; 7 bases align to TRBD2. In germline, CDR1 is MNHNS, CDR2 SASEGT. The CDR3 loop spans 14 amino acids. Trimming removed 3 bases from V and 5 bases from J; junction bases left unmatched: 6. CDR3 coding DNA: TGTGCCAGCAGTGAGGGAACCGGGAGGGAGACCCAGTACTTC. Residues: CASSEGTGRETQYF.

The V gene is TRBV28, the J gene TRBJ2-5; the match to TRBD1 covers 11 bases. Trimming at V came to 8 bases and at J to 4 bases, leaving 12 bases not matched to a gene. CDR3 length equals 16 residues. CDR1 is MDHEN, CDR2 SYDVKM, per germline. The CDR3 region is CASAADRTGGVETQYF. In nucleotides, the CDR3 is TGTGCCAGCGCGGCCGATAGGACAGGGGGCGTAGAGACCCAGTACTTC.

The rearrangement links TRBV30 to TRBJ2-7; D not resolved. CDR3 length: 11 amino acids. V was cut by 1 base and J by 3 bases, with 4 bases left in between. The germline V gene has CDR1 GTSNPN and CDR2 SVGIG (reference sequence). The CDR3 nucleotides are TGTGCCTGGAGTGGTAGCTACGAGCAGTACTTC. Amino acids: CAWSGSYEQYF.

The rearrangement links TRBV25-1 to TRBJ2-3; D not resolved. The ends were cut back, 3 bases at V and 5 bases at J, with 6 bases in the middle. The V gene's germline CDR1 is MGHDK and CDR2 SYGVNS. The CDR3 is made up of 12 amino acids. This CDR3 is CASSDWGDTQYF. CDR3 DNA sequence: TGTGCCAGCAGTGACTGGGGAGATACGCAGTATTTT.

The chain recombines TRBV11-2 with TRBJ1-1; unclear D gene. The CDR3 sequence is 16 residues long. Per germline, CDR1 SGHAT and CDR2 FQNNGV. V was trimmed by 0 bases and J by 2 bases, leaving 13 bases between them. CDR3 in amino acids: CASSLDGLGRNTEAFF. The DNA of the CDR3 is TGTGCCAGCAGCTTAGACGGACTTGGAAGAAACACTGAAGCTTTCTTT.

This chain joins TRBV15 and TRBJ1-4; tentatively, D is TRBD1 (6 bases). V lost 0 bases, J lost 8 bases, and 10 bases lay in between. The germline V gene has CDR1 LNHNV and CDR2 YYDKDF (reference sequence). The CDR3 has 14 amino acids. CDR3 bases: TGTGCCACCAGCAGAGATCGAGGGGGGGAAAAACTGTTTTTT. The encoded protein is CATSRDRGGEKLFF.